This T cell receptor (beta chain) is drawn from a study of preoperative IRX-2 immunotherapy in early breast cancer. With 2 bases removed from V and 4 bases from J, the gap between germline ends came to 11 bases. CDR3 length equals 14 residues. In germline, CDR1 is SGHNT, CDR2 YENEEA. At least ten counts were recorded for this clone. TCRdb's copy holds only in-frame clones and misses some; the assay was immunoSEQ multiplex PCR. The sample records about 98,000 clones, 86% being singletons. Treatment defined: preoperative locoregional IRX-2 cytokine immunotherapy. Samples came from a phase Ib trial of preoperative locoregional IRX-2 cytokine immunotherapy.

This clonotype originated in a human donor with breast cancer. The input for sequencing was tumor tissue, taken after IRX-2 immunotherapy. The rearrangement joins TRBV11-3 to TRBJ2-5; D unresolved. The CDR3 spells CASSLTSGGETQYF. The CDR3 region has the DNA TGTGCCAGCAGCTTAACGAGTGGTGGAGAGACCCAGTACTTC.